The entry that follows covers one T cell receptor (beta chain) sequence. Its specificity is not known. Its ends do not fully match the called genes, so a read error is possible. This sample is part of a study of blood T cells in healthy people across ages. Donor samples were obtained from healthy Caucasian individuals from Russia, aged about 6 to 100. A second 7 to 11 cycle PCR used barcoded and J-beta primers. TCRdb reprocessed the 5' RACE reads via MiXCR and lists one record per CDR3 protein. The sample shows about 1.6 million distinct CDR3 sequences, 30% to 40% of them seen only once. The CDR3 length is 14 residues. Germline CDR1 KGHSH, CDR2 LQKENI. Study outcomes and limitations: Strongly correlated with naive T cell percentage was TCR beta diversity. Investigators treated diversity estimates from one million T cells as underestimates. Versus aged donors, long-lived donors had higher diversity and more naive CD4+ cells.

This chain joins TRBV18 and TRBJ2-5, with 8 bases aligning to TRBD2. The last part of the DNA fits TRBJ2-7 better; the J call may be wrong. The sequenced sample was blood. The TCR originated in a woman between 25 and 40 years old in good health. The CDR3 protein is CVSSPGLGLYEQYF. The CDR3, as DNA: TGTGTCAGCTCACCGGGACTAGGTCTCTACGAGCAGTACTTC.